A selection of T cell receptor beta chains follows, all from one sample in a study of cytotoxic CD8 clonotypes in ibrutinib-treated CLL. Profiling relied on immunoSEQ multiplex PCR, and the TCRdb table lists in-frame clones only, not all of them. This table has 300,000 to 350,000 clones, about 80% appearing once. The sample in question was PBMCs, obtained before ibrutinib treatment. The source is a human donor with chronic lymphocytic leukemia. The CDR3 runs from the conserved cysteine through the conserved F or W. The D gene is left open where the match is weak. Part of the rows lack a size; the others show once, few, many or a class for expanded clones.

CDR3: CSTTGTGWPESFF; DNA: TGCAGCACCACCGGGACAGGGTGGCCCGAATCTTTCTTT; D: TRBD1; J: TRBJ1-1; size: NA; V: TRBV29-1
CDR3: CASSERQGSYEQYF; DNA: TGTGCCAGCAGTGAACGACAGGGATCCTACGAGCAGTACTTC; D: TRBD1; J: TRBJ2-7; size: NA; V: TRBV6-5
CDR3: CASSQVEKRSTDTQYF; DNA: TGCGCCAGCAGCCAAGTGGAGAAGCGGTCCACAGATACGCAGTATTTT; D: NA; J: TRBJ2-3; size: NA; V: TRBV4-1
CDR3: CASRTSETYEQYF; DNA: TGCGCCAGCAGGACTAGCGAGACCTACGAGCAGTACTTC; D: TRBD2; J: TRBJ2-7; size: NA; V: TRBV4-3
CDR3: CASSRFSGENNEQFF; DNA: TGTGCCAGCTCCCGGTTTAGCGGGGAAAACAATGAGCAGTTCTTC; D: TRBD2; J: TRBJ2-1; size: once; V: TRBV18
CDR3: CASSDSWVGGYTF; DNA: TGTGCCAGCAGCGATTCGTGGGTTGGTGGCTACACCTTC; D: NA; J: TRBJ1-2; size: few; V: TRBV2
CDR3: CASSPPKPGYNEQFF; DNA: TGTGCCAGCAGTCCCCCGAAGCCCGGGTACAATGAGCAGTTCTTC; D: NA; J: TRBJ2-1; size: NA; V: TRBV28
CDR3: CASGTGSFWDRGQDTQYF; DNA: TGTGCCAGCGGCACCGGATCTTTTTGGGACAGGGGGCAAGATACGCAGTATTTT; D: TRBD1; J: TRBJ2-3; size: NA; V: TRBV18
CDR3: CASSQDRTGRAYEQYF; DNA: TGCGCCAGCAGCCAAGATAGGACAGGGAGAGCCTACGAGCAGTACTTC; D: TRBD1; J: TRBJ2-7; size: NA; V: TRBV4-1
CDR3: CASSPRQGAEKLFF; DNA: TGTGCCAGCAGCCCTAGGCAGGGGGCCGAAAAACTGTTTTTT; D: TRBD1; J: TRBJ1-4; size: NA; V: TRBV7-2
CDR3: CASSRNPSGVIETQYF; DNA: TGTGCCAGCAGCAGAAACCCATCCGGGGTTATAGAGACCCAGTACTTC; D: NA; J: TRBJ2-5; size: NA; V: TRBV13
CDR3: CASSVGTVPDTQYF; DNA: TGTGCCAGCAGCGTGGGGACAGTACCAGATACGCAGTATTTT; D: TRBD1; J: TRBJ2-3; size: NA; V: TRBV9
CDR3: CASSRTSGEWEQYF; DNA: TGTGCCAGCAGTCGGACTAGCGGGGAGTGGGAGCAGTACTTC; D: TRBD2; J: TRBJ2-7; size: NA; V: TRBV27
CDR3: CASSALNQPQHF; DNA: TGTGCCAGCAGCGCCCTCAATCAGCCCCAGCATTTT; D: NA; J: TRBJ1-5; size: NA; V: TRBV7-8
CDR3: CASSPSGQVNYGYTF; DNA: TGCGCCAGCAGCCCATCGGGACAGGTGAACTATGGCTACACCTTC; D: TRBD1; J: TRBJ1-2; size: NA; V: TRBV5-1
CDR3: CASSSRSRGNQPQHF; DNA: TGTGCCAGCAGCTCCCGTTCTCGGGGCAATCAGCCCCAGCATTTT; D: NA; J: TRBJ1-5; size: many; V: TRBV5-1
CDR3: CAAQTGMGQPQHF; DNA: TGTGCCGCCCAAACAGGGATGGGGCAGCCCCAGCATTTT; D: NA; J: TRBJ1-5; size: NA; V: TRBV19
CDR3: CASGDPRGQETQYF; DNA: TGCGCCAGCGGGGACCCGAGGGGCCAAGAGACCCAGTACTTC; D: NA; J: TRBJ2-5; size: NA; V: TRBV5-1
CDR3: CASRYGEFETQYF; DNA: TGTGCCAGCCGCTACGGGGAGTTCGAGACCCAGTACTTC; D: NA; J: TRBJ2-5; size: NA; V: TRBV27
CDR3: CASSLIVPGPRNYGYTF; DNA: TGTGCCAGCAGCCTCATAGTCCCGGGACCGAGGAACTATGGCTACACCTTC; D: NA; J: TRBJ1-2; size: NA; V: TRBV5-4
CDR3: CASSLFQGPEQYF; DNA: TGTGCCAGCAGCTTATTTCAGGGTCCCGAGCAGTACTTC; D: NA; J: TRBJ2-7; size: few; V: TRBV7-9
CDR3: CASSSGTSGSHEQFF; DNA: TGTGCCAGCAGTTCGGGGACTAGCGGGAGTCATGAGCAGTTCTTC; D: TRBD2; J: TRBJ2-1; size: NA; V: TRBV6-5
CDR3: CASSPPSLAGASHEQYF; DNA: TGTGCCAGCTCACCACCATCCCTAGCGGGAGCGTCCCACGAGCAGTACTTC; D: TRBD2; J: TRBJ2-7; size: NA; V: TRBV18
CDR3: CASSPTRDGQGSYGYTF; DNA: TGTGCCAGCTCACCGACCCGCGACGGACAGGGAAGCTATGGCTACACCTTC; D: TRBD1; J: TRBJ1-2; size: NA; V: TRBV18
CDR3: CASSHRGRPNGSQYF; DNA: TGTGCCAGCAGTCACAGAGGACGGCCGAACGGTTCGCAGTACTTC; D: NA; J: TRBJ2-7; size: NA; V: TRBV13
CDR3: CASSQRQGSNQPQHF; DNA: TGTGCCAGCAGCCAACGACAGGGGAGCAATCAGCCCCAGCATTTT; D: TRBD1; J: TRBJ1-5; size: few; V: TRBV28
CDR3: CASSLSQGYQETQYF; DNA: TGTGCCAGTAGTCTGTCACAGGGCTACCAAGAGACCCAGTACTTC; D: NA; J: TRBJ2-5; size: NA; V: TRBV19
CDR3: CASSPHPRTSGNIETQYF; DNA: TGCGCCAGCAGCCCTCACCCGAGGACTAGCGGGAATATAGAGACCCAGTACTTC; D: TRBD2; J: TRBJ2-5; size: NA; V: TRBV4-3
CDR3: CASSTRSFGANVLTF; DNA: TGTGCCAGCAGCACGCGGTCCTTCGGGGCCAACGTCCTGACTTTC; D: NA; J: TRBJ2-6; size: NA; V: TRBV5-6
CDR3: CASSQVTDGTGELFF; DNA: TGCGCCAGCAGCCAAGTTACGGACGGCACCGGGGAGCTGTTTTTT; D: NA; J: TRBJ2-2; size: NA; V: TRBV4-3
CDR3: CASGGSSYEQYF; DNA: TGCGCCAGCGGGGGCAGCTCCTACGAGCAGTACTTC; D: NA; J: TRBJ2-7; size: NA; V: TRBV10-1
CDR3: CASSGVPGQRNTEAFF; DNA: TGTGCCAGCAGCGGAGTTCCGGGACAGAGGAACACTGAAGCTTTCTTT; D: TRBD1; J: TRBJ1-1; size: NA; V: TRBV9
CDR3: CASSPSGRADNQPQHF; DNA: TGTGCCAGCAGCCCCTCCGGCAGGGCGGACAATCAGCCCCAGCATTTT; D: NA; J: TRBJ1-5; size: NA; V: TRBV11-3
CDR3: CASSTGLGADEQFF; DNA: TGTGCCAGCAGCACCGGACTAGGCGCCGATGAGCAGTTCTTC; D: TRBD2; J: TRBJ2-1; size: NA; V: TRBV5-6
CDR3: CSVTGTGVFDRGNEQFF; DNA: TGCAGCGTCACCGGGACAGGAGTTTTTGATCGGGGCAATGAGCAGTTCTTC; D: TRBD1; J: TRBJ2-1; size: NA; V: TRBV29-1
CDR3: CASSSRTDTQYF; DNA: TGCGCCAGCAGCTCTCGCACAGATACGCAGTATTTT; D: NA; J: TRBJ2-3; size: once; V: TRBV5-1
CDR3: CASSILSSANEQYF; DNA: TGTGCCAGTAGTATTTTGTCTAGCGCTAACGAGCAGTACTTC; D: NA; J: TRBJ2-7; size: NA; V: TRBV19
CDR3: CASSLEGRTQIDEAFF; DNA: TGCGCCAGCAGCTTGGAGGGTAGGACGCAGATAGATGAAGCTTTCTTT; D: NA; J: TRBJ1-1; size: NA; V: TRBV5-1
CDR3: CASSNTGLEAQETQYF; DNA: TGTGCCAGCAGCAATACGGGACTAGAGGCCCAAGAGACCCAGTACTTC; D: TRBD2; J: TRBJ2-5; size: NA; V: TRBV28
CDR3: CASSLVGQGCYGYTF; DNA: TGTGCCAGCAGCTTAGTGGGACAGGGGTGCTATGGCTACACCTTC; D: TRBD1; J: TRBJ1-2; size: NA; V: TRBV11-3
CDR3: CAWSPGEYEQYF; DNA: TGTGCCTGGAGTCCTGGGGAGTACGAGCAGTACTTC; D: NA; J: TRBJ2-7; size: once; V: TRBV30
CDR3: CASSLSGNEQFF; DNA: TGTGCCAGCAGCCTAAGTGGGAATGAGCAGTTCTTC; D: NA; J: TRBJ2-1; size: NA; V: TRBV9